This entry features one T cell receptor beta chain sequence. Only in-frame clones appear in the TCRdb table, and some are missing; sequencing was by immunoSEQ multiplex PCR. The sample carries over 75,000 clones, nearly 98% recorded once. This entry is derived from a study of technical replicates of blood from a few donors. The J segment lost 0 bases and the V segment lost 5 bases, leaving 4 bases of the junction unmatched. Germline CDR1 SEHNR, CDR2 FQNEAQ (reference sequence). This CDR3 has 15 residues. The TCR sequence derives from a human donor in good health. Sequenced sample: T cells isolated from PBMCs. The V call is TRBV7-9, the J call TRBJ1-5; 7 nucleotides agree with TRBD1. The CDR3: CASSPDRLSNQPQHF. CDR3 bases: TGTGCCAGCAGCCCGGACAGGCTTAGCAATCAGCCCCAGCATTTT.